The entry that follows covers one T cell receptor beta chain sequence. Its antigen is unknown. This specimen comes from a study of T-cell memory formation after mild COVID-19. Overall study: For the most part, TCR clusters were specific to one donor. Regarding the study as a whole: Cross-reactive memory seemingly joined, as some responding clones were found in pre-infection memory. Contracting clones, day 15 to 85, had balanced CD4/CD8, and later expanders favored CD4+.

The 5'RACE method, run with constant-segment primers, produced TCR alpha and TCR beta cDNA libraries (carrying sample barcodes and UMIs). TCRdb re-called the 5' RACE reads through MiXCR, storing one row per CDR3 protein. The sample includes 200,000 to 250,000 distinct CDR3 sequences, 16% of them seen just once. The CDR3 extends over 13 amino acids. V was cut by 3 bases and J by 4 bases, with 9 bases left in between. Germline V CDR1 and CDR2: SEHNR, FQNEAQ (reference sequence). The receptor comes from a man in his late teens or twenties who had mild COVID-19 (a few samples of this study predate the infection). Cell type and time point are not known. The sequenced sample was PBMCs or a T cell subset sorted from them (not recorded which). The chain links TRBV7-9 to TRBJ1-1, with no clear D. The CDR3 bases are TGTGCCAGCAGCTTGTTAGCACCCACTGAAGCTTTCTTT. Amino acids: CASSLLAPTEAFF.